This T cell receptor (beta chain) was found in a study of CD8 T cells in Susac syndrome. The CDR3 extends over 14 amino acids. Germline V CDR1 and CDR2: SNHLY, FYNNEI. Trimming left V 6 bases short and J 4 bases short, with 15 bases between. With random hexamers, reverse transcription was performed on roughly 0.45 to 1 ug of RNA. The TCR beta CDR3 was amplified by immunoSEQ multiplex PCR across 54 Vbeta, 13 Jbeta. TCRdb reprocessed the immunoSEQ multiplex PCR reads via MiXCR and lists one record per CDR3 protein. The table includes approximately 130,000 distinct CDR3 sequences, 91% detected once. Sequenced material: CD8+ T cells from PBMCs. V gene TRBV2 combines with J gene TRBJ1-2, with D tentatively TRBD1 (5 bases). This TCR came from a human donor with multiple sclerosis. For the CDR3, the DNA is TGTGCCAGCAGAGGACAAGGAGAGGTCTATGGCTACACCTTC. This gives the protein CASRGQGEVYGYTF. Full variable domain (outside the CDR3, taken from reference TRBV2 and TRBJ1-2): EPEVTQTPSHQVTQMGQEVILRCVPISNHLYFYWYRQILGQKVEFLVSFYNNEISEKSEIFDDQFSVERPDGSNFTLKIRSTKLEDSAMYFCASRGQGEVYGYTFGSGTRLTVV.